This TCR beta chain was identified during a study of cytomegalovirus exposure and HLA in healthy donors. Study results and caveats: There were 150 to 200 TCR beta chains listed as cytomegalovirus-associated.

There are 15 residues in the CDR3. Looked up from germline, CDR1 is MNHEY and CDR2 is SVGAGI. V trimming: 6 bases; J trimming: 4 bases; junction bases outside the gene matches: 9. With respect to this clone: Its antigen remains unknown.

PCR employed 60 Vbeta and 13 Jbeta primers. Only in-frame clones appear in the TCRdb table, and some are missing; sequencing was by immunoSEQ multiplex PCR. The data contain about 150,000 clones, about 76% of them singletons. This clonotype was obtained from a human donor in good health. Sequencing input: PBMCs. The chain uses TRBV6-5 and TRBJ2-7, with 10 bases aligning to TRBD1. CDR3 protein: CASRKTRDRGYEQYF. Here the CDR3 DNA reads TGTGCCAGCAGAAAAACCCGGGACAGGGGTTACGAGCAGTACTTC.